Below are 15 T cell receptor beta chains sequenced from a single sample in a study of memory CD4+ T cells and cytomegalovirus serostatus. Sequenced by immunoSEQ multiplex PCR; TCRdb stores in-frame clones only, minus some. The sample lists approximately 46,000 clones; roughly 80% were seen once. Single viable CD3+CD4+CD8-CD45RO+ cells were sorted as the memory CD4+ T cells. The sample consisted of memory CD4+ T cells from blood. The receptors come from an adult in good health and CMV-seronegative.

The V gene is TRBV6-1, the J gene TRBJ1-1; tentatively, D is TRBD1 (5 bases). V was cut by 6 bases and J by 3 bases, with 11 bases left in between. Looked up from germline, CDR1 is MNHNS and CDR2 is SASEGT. The CDR3 contains 13 residues. CDR3 DNA sequence: TGTGCCAGCAGGCGGTTGACAGACACTGAAGCTTTCTTT. Amino acids: CASRRLTDTEAFF.

The chain combines TRBV19 with TRBJ1-2, with D unclear. CDR1 and CDR2 from the germline V gene are LNHDA and SQIVND (reference sequence). Trimming took off 7 bases at V and 2 bases at J, with 5 bases between the two ends. The CDR3 contains 11 residues. CDR3 DNA: TGTGCCAGTACCGCGAACTATGGCTACACCTTC. Its protein product is CASTANYGYTF.

The chain links TRBV4-1 to TRBJ2-5, with D possibly TRBD1 on 5 matching bases. Per germline, CDR1 MGHRA and CDR2 YSYEKL. The CDR3 spans 14 residues. V gave up 0 bases and J gave up 5 bases, with 10 bases separating them. The CDR3 region is CASSQDTGRETQYF. The CDR3 nucleotides are TGCGCCAGCAGCCAAGACACAGGAAGGGAGACCCAGTACTTC.

V is TRBV7-8 and J is TRBJ1-6; D may be TRBD1 (6 bases). Germline V lookup: CDR1 SGHVS, CDR2 FQNEAQ. The CDR3 loop spans 14 amino acids. Trimming removed 5 bases at V and 7 bases at J, with 12 bases between. Here the CDR3 reads CASSPWGPNSPLHF. In DNA, the CDR3 is TGTGCCAGCAGCCCTTGGGGGCCCAATTCACCCCTCCACTTT.

The sample holds one count of this clone. The rearrangement links TRBV27 to TRBJ2-7; 9 bases are shared with TRBD1. The CDR3 contains 15 residues. Germline assignment: CDR1 MNHEY and CDR2 SMNVEV (reference sequence). V dropped 4 bases and J dropped 2; count of bases not matched to a gene: 6. The CDR3 spells CASSSTGGPTYEQYF. The CDR3, as DNA: TGTGCCAGCAGTTCTACAGGGGGCCCTACCTACGAGCAGTACTTC.

The CDR3 spells CASSETGVGYGYTF. As DNA, the CDR3 is TGTGCCAGCAGTGAAACAGGGGTGGGGTATGGCTACACCTTC. The rearrangement joins TRBV2 to TRBJ1-2, with TRBD1 matching over 7 bases. V lost 2 bases, J lost 5 bases, and 5 bases stayed unmatched. This CDR3 is 14 amino acids long. Germline CDR1 reads SNHLY; CDR2 reads FYNNEI. Filled out from reference TRBV2 and TRBJ1-2, the complete variable domain reads EPEVTQTPSHQVTQMGQEVILRCVPISNHLYFYWYRQILGQKVEFLVSFYNNEISEKSEIFDDQFSVERPDGSNFTLKIRSTKLEDSAMYFCASSETGVGYGYTFGSGTRLTVV.

The J gene is TRBJ2-5, the V gene TRBV29-1; D gene unclear. Trimming took off 6 bases at V and 4 bases at J, with 9 bases between the two ends. Germline-derived CDR1 and CDR2 are SQVTM and ANQGSEA. The CDR3 length is 11 residues. The CDR3 region has the DNA TGCAGCGTCGCCGGACGAGAGACCCAGTACTTC. Translating it yields CSVAGRETQYF.

This chain links TRBV29-1 with TRBJ2-2, with 10 bases matching TRBD1. This CDR3 comprises 16 residues. The V gene end was trimmed by 1 base and the J gene end by 5 bases; junction bases not matched to a gene: 7. Looked up from germline, CDR1 is SQVTM and CDR2 is ANQGSEA. CDR3 region: CSVEAWMGQGTGELFF. CDR3 bases: TGCAGCGTTGAAGCCTGGATGGGACAGGGGACCGGGGAGCTGTTTTTT.

The chain joins TRBV5-4 to TRBJ2-2; D possibly corresponds to TRBD2 (5 bases). V was trimmed by 4 bases and J by 0 bases, leaving 7 bases between them. Per the germline V gene, CDR1 is SGHNT and CDR2 is YYREEE (reference sequence). This CDR3 comprises 14 residues. Written as DNA, the CDR3 is TGTGCCAGCAGCCCGGGATCGAACACCGGGGAGCTGTTTTTT. Its protein is CASSPGSNTGELFF. Full variable domain (missing parts from reference TRBV5-4 and TRBJ2-2): ETGVTQSPTHLIKTRGQQVTLRCSSQSGHNTVSWYQQALGQGPQFIFQYYREEENGRGNFPPRFSGLQFPNYSSELNVNALELDDSALYLCASSPGSNTGELFFGEGSRLTVL.

This chain uses TRBV14 with TRBJ2-1; 12 bases match TRBD2. The length of the CDR3 is 15 residues. Unmatched junction bases numbered 3, after V lost 5 bases and J lost 4 bases. Looked up from germline, CDR1 is SGHDN and CDR2 is FVKESK. CDR3 DNA sequence: TGTGCCAGCAGCTTGACTAGCGGGGGATACAATGAGCAGTTCTTC. It codes for CASSLTSGGYNEQFF.

The gene calls are TRBV30 and TRBJ2-3, with no clear D. The CDR3 sequence is 14 residues long. In germline, CDR1 is GTSNPN, CDR2 SVGIG (reference sequence). The V end lost 3 bases, the J end lost 0 bases, and 10 bases lay between the germline ends. CDR3 in DNA: TGTGCCTGGAGGCTGGATAGTAGCACAGATACGCAGTATTTT. It specifies CAWRLDSSTDTQYF.

The chain couples TRBV4-2 to TRBJ2-5, with 8 positions matching TRBD2. The CDR3 is 16 amino acids. Germline CDR1 is LGHNA and CDR2 is YNFKEQ. Unmatched junction bases numbered 11, after V lost 1 base and J lost 7 bases. This chain's CDR3 is CASSQAGGGPVPTQYF. The CDR3 nucleotides read TGTGCCAGCAGCCAAGCAGGCGGGGGGCCAGTTCCGACCCAGTACTTC.

The chain links TRBV7-2 to TRBJ2-6, with D hard to call. The CDR3 is 17 amino acids. Trimming shortened V by 4 bases and J by 2 bases, and 15 bases separated the two germline ends. Germline V gene lookup returns CDR1 SGHTA and CDR2 FQGNSA. The CDR3 reads CASSSPLVPPGANVLTF. The CDR3, as DNA: TGTGCCAGCAGCTCCCCCCTGGTCCCGCCTGGGGCCAACGTCCTGACTTTC.

This chain uses TRBV10-3 with TRBJ1-5; unclear D gene. The CDR3 extends over 11 amino acids. Per germline, CDR1 ENHRY and CDR2 SYGVKD. The germline V and J ends were trimmed by 3 bases and 9 bases, with 6 bases remaining between them. CDR3 region: CAISDTGPQHF. The CDR3 region has the DNA TGTGCCATCAGTGACACGGGGCCCCAGCATTTT.

In this sample, this clone is medium-sized. The rearrangement uses TRBV15 and TRBJ1-2; D remains unclear. From germline, CDR1 is LNHNV and CDR2 YYDKDF (reference sequence). CDR3 length: 14 residues. V dropped 0 bases and J dropped 9 bases, with 14 bases sitting between them. The DNA of the CDR3 is TGTGCCACCAGCAGAGATATGGCGTCGACGAGCTACACCTTC. It translates to CATSRDMASTSYTF.